Below, 19 T cell receptor beta chains from the same sample are listed, as sequenced in a study of CD8 T cells in ankylosing spondylitis. Whole-study results and caveats: A TCR beta motif of roughly 8 highly homologous variants appeared characteristic of ankylosing spondylitis blood.

TCRdb recomputed calls from the 5' RACE reads with MiXCR, one row per CDR3 protein. Here the sample spans more than 500,000 distinct CDR3 sequences, under 5.5% being singletons. These receptors have no identified antigens. Sequencing was performed on blood, either unsorted or a sorted T cell fraction (not recorded which). All receptors come from a male donor with ankylosing spondylitis.

The table lists this clonotype with a few counts. The chain carries TRBV7-4 and TRBJ1-5; D perhaps matches TRBD1 (5 bases). This CDR3 is 15 amino acids long. V was trimmed by 5 bases and J by 7 bases, leaving 18 bases between them. Germline CDR1 SGHVT, CDR2 SQSDAQ. CDR3 protein: CASSPLLLGVQPQHF. The CDR3 nucleotides are TGTGCCAGCAGCCCACTGCTCTTGGGGGTCCAGCCCCAGCATTTT. Complete variable domain (other parts from reference TRBV7-4 and TRBJ1-5): GAGVSQSPRYKVAKRGRDVALRCDSISGHVTLYWYRQTLGQGSEVLTYSQSDAQRDKSGRPSGRFSAERPERSVSTLKIQRTEQGDSAVYLCASSPLLLGVQPQHFGDGTRLSIL.

There are many counts of this clonotype. The chain carries TRBV7-8 and TRBJ1-4; TRBD1 might be the D (5 bases). The V and J ends lost 0 bases and 8 bases respectively, with 19 bases between them. CDR1 is SGHVS, CDR2 FQNEAQ, per germline. The CDR3 is 17 residues long. The CDR3 region has the DNA TGTGCCAGCAGCTTAGCGGTCGGGGCAGGGCGAGACGAAAAACTGTTTTTT. This translates into CASSLAVGAGRDEKLFF.

This clonotype was seen ten or more times. The chain joins TRBV3-1 to TRBJ2-1; TRBD1 is a possible D gene (6 bases). The CDR3 has 12 residues. CDR1 and CDR2 (germline): LGHDT, YNNKEL (reference sequence). The V end was cut by 4 bases, the J end by 8 bases, with 9 bases between. CDR3 sequence (DNA): TGTGCCAGCAGCCCCAGGGGTTATGAGCAGTTCTTC. This sequence encodes CASSPRGYEQFF.

In its sample, this clonotype was seen many times. This sequence joins TRBV3-1 and TRBJ2-7, with unresolved D. The germline V and J ends were trimmed by 2 bases and 1 base, with 12 bases remaining between them. The germline V gene encodes CDR1 LGHDT and CDR2 YNNKEL (reference sequence). CDR3 length: 15 amino acids. CDR3 residues: CASSQWGLGSYEQYF. CDR3 DNA sequence: TGTGCCAGCAGCCAATGGGGTCTCGGATCCTACGAGCAGTACTTC.

This clonotype was detected many times. The V call is TRBV15, the J call TRBJ2-7; D not resolved. The V gene lost 1 base and the J gene lost 2 bases, with 6 bases spanning the gap. Germline V gene lookup returns CDR1 LNHNV and CDR2 YYDKDF (reference sequence). This CDR3 comprises 13 residues. CDR3 residues: CATSRVDTYEQYF. As DNA, the CDR3 is TGTGCCACCAGCAGAGTAGATACCTACGAGCAGTACTTC.

This clonotype was observed many times. This chain joins TRBV7-2 and TRBJ1-2; D ambiguous. The CDR3 extends over 15 amino acids. The V end lost 6 bases, the J end lost 8 bases, and 22 bases lay between the germline ends. Germline V gene data show CDR1 as SGHTA and CDR2 as FQGNSA. CDR3 sequence: CASSLSIGFLGGYTF. The CDR3 DNA is TGTGCCAGCAGTCTGTCCATCGGGTTCCTTGGAGGCTACACCTTC.

The rearrangement joins TRBV4-3 to TRBJ1-5; no definite D call. Trimming left V 5 bases short and J 4 bases short, with 15 bases between. From germline, CDR1 is LGHNA and CDR2 YSLEER. This CDR3 is built from 15 residues. CDR3 nucleotides: TGCGCCAGCAGCTCACAGTACAATGATAATCAGCCCCAGCATTTT. This sequence encodes CASSSQYNDNQPQHF.

This clonotype appeared many times. This chain links TRBV10-3 with TRBJ2-3; a possible D gene is TRBD2 (5 bases). Germline CDR1 is ENHRY and CDR2 is SYGVKD. V was cut by 10 bases and J by 2 bases, with 16 bases left in between. CDR3 size: 14 residues. This chain's CDR3 is CATSGAFFTDTQYF. CDR3 DNA sequence: TGTGCCACCAGCGGAGCTTTCTTCACAGATACGCAGTATTTT.

This clonotype appeared many times. This sequence joins TRBV10-3 and TRBJ1-1; TRBD1 might be the D (5 bases). Trimming took 0 bases from V and 1 from J, leaving 9 bases between them. Germline loops: CDR1 ENHRY, CDR2 SYGVKD. This CDR3 has 15 residues. Here the CDR3 reads CAISESPGTNTEAFF. The CDR3 DNA reads as TGTGCCATCAGTGAGTCCCCGGGGACGAACACTGAAGCTTTCTTT.

This clonotype came up many times. V and J are TRBV6-5 and TRBJ1-2, with D hard to call. Trimming stripped 4 bases from V and 5 bases from J, with 11 bases between. There are 13 residues in the CDR3. Germline lookup yields CDR1 MNHEY and CDR2 SVGAGI. Here the CDR3 reads CASSSDSQYGYTF. The CDR3 coding sequence is TGTGCCAGCAGTTCGGACTCCCAGTATGGCTACACCTTC.

This clonotype came up many times. The rearrangement uses TRBV10-3 and TRBJ1-5; no reliable D call. The V end was cut by 5 bases, the J end by 3 bases, with 5 bases between. The CDR3 sequence is 12 residues long. CDR1 and CDR2 (germline): ENHRY, SYGVKD. DNA for the CDR3: TGTGCCATCAGTTTGACCAATCAGCCCCAGCATTTT. This gives the protein CAISLTNQPQHF.

This clonotype showed up many times. V and J are TRBV19 and TRBJ2-1; 13 nucleotides match TRBD2. The germline gives CDR1 LNHDA, CDR2 SQIVND (reference sequence). With V trimmed by 2 bases and J by 0 bases, 1 base remained unmatched. This CDR3 contains 17 residues. CDR3 sequence (DNA): TGTGCCAGTAGTATATGGACTAGCGGGGGCTCCTACAATGAGCAGTTCTTC. It encodes CASSIWTSGGSYNEQFF.

This clonotype has ten or more counts. The rearrangement uses TRBV7-2 and TRBJ2-3; TRBD2 matches 9 bases. The CDR3 covers 15 residues. V dropped 1 base and J dropped 4; count of bases not matched to a gene: 3. Germline loops: CDR1 SGHTA, CDR2 FQGNSA. CDR3 sequence: CASSLDGGGADTQYF. The CDR3 nucleotides are TGTGCCAGCAGCTTAGATGGCGGGGGGGCAGATACGCAGTATTTT. Filled out from reference TRBV7-2 and TRBJ2-3, the complete variable domain reads GAGVSQSPSNKVTEKGKDVELRCDPISGHTALYWYRQSLGQGLEFLIYFQGNSAPDKSGLPSDRFSAERTGGSVSTLTIQRTQQEDSAVYLCASSLDGGGADTQYFGPGTRLTVL.

The chain employs TRBV6-5 and TRBJ2-7, with unresolved D. Looked up from germline, CDR1 is MNHEY and CDR2 is SVGAGI. V was trimmed by 3 bases and J by 11 bases, leaving 11 bases between them. The length of the CDR3 is 11 residues. CDR3 in amino acids: CASSYAFLEYF. For the CDR3, the DNA is TGTGCCAGCAGTTATGCTTTTCTCGAGTACTTC.

This clonotype was seen only a few times. The chain couples TRBV2 to TRBJ1-5; no definite D call. Germline V lookup: CDR1 SNHLY, CDR2 FYNNEI. The CDR3 is made up of 13 amino acids. V was clipped by 4 bases and J by 1 base, with 5 bases between them. CDR3 amino acids: CASSGESNQPQHF. The CDR3 bases are TGTGCCAGCAGTGGTGAGAGCAATCAGCCCCAGCATTTT.

There are many counts of this clonotype. One junction end disagrees with the germline gene, perhaps due to a read error. J is TRBJ1-1 and V is TRBV5-1; D gene unclear. Germline-derived CDR1 and CDR2 are SGHRS and YFSETQ. CDR3 length: 13 amino acids. CDR3 sequence (DNA): TGTGCCAGCAGTTCTACTGTGAACACTGAAGCTTTCTTT. The encoded protein is CASSSTVNTEAFF.

This clonotype was seen ten or more times. The chain has TRBV10-1 and TRBJ1-1; the D gene is possibly TRBD1 (5 bases). Germline CDR1 is WNHNN and CDR2 is SYGVQD (reference sequence). The CDR3 runs to 12 residues. V was trimmed by 0 bases and J by 8 bases, leaving 7 bases between them. The CDR3 DNA is TGCGCCAGCAGTGAGTCGGGGGGGGAAGCTTTCTTT. Its protein product is CASSESGGEAFF.

This clonotype was detected many times. The V gene is TRBV29-1, the J gene TRBJ1-4; no clear D. Germline V gene data show CDR1 as SQVTM and CDR2 as ANQGSEA. The V end lost 4 bases, the J end lost 3 bases, and 12 bases lay between the germline ends. The CDR3 extends over 14 amino acids. CDR3 sequence: CSVVSAGSNEKLFF. Written as DNA, the CDR3 is TGCAGCGTTGTTTCAGCCGGGTCTAATGAAAAACTGTTTTTT.

This clonotype was seen repeatedly, ten times or more. The rearrangement links TRBV6-1 to TRBJ2-5, with 9 bases identical to TRBD2. The CDR3 has 13 amino acids. The junction had 6 bases not matched to a gene; V was cut back by 6 bases and J by 7 bases. CDR1 is MNHNS, CDR2 SASEGT, per germline. CDR3: CASSRAGGGTQYF. Written as DNA, the CDR3 is TGTGCCAGCAGCCGAGCGGGGGGTGGGACCCAGTACTTC.